The present TCR beta chain was sequenced within a study of blood T cell repertoires in COVID-19. Study-wide background: PBMCs, B-cell-depleted T cells, or T cells provided the cDNA or gDNA that made up the material.

Produced via immunoSEQ multiplex PCR; TCRdb's table is partial and in-frame only. The table has 300,000 to 400,000 clones, around 86% seen once. Categorization into cohorts depended on clinical history that participants reported. The sequenced sample was PBMCs or T cells enriched from blood (not recorded which). This clonotype was sampled from a man in his 60s who had recovered from COVID-19.

The CDR3 nucleotides read TGTGCCAGCAGTTTCGGGACAGGGACAAATGAAAAACTGTTTTTT. Encoded protein: CASSFGTGTNEKLFF. The J gene is TRBJ1-4, the V gene TRBV6-5, with 9 bases that match TRBD1. After removal of 4 bases from V and 5 bases from J, the junction contained 5 bases not matched to a gene. Germline V gene lookup returns CDR1 MNHEY and CDR2 SVGAGI. CDR3 length: 15 amino acids.